This entry features one T cell receptor (beta chain) sequence. Its antigen is still unknown. The data were taken from a study of cytomegalovirus exposure and HLA in healthy donors. Study outcomes and limitations: For TCR beta chains, V- and J-gene trimming was later linked to a missense DCLRE1C variant. Reportedly, cytomegalovirus status was diagnosed with high sensitivity and specificity. An analysis that was carried out later associated 15,000 to 20,000 TCR beta sequences with HLA alleles at 0.05 false discovery rate.

The germline V gene encodes CDR1 MNHEY and CDR2 SMNVEV (reference sequence). The ends were cut back, 3 bases at V and 2 bases at J, with 10 bases in the middle. The length of the CDR3 is 14 residues. This PCR relied on a set of 60 Vbeta primers and 13 Jbeta primers. Per the original data handling: Tens of millions of unique TCR beta chains, 10 million to 14 million shared, were counted in a later analysis. Produced via immunoSEQ multiplex PCR; TCRdb's table is partial and in-frame only. D and trimming come from the DNA, and the V and J calls and clone size come from that table. This table holds fewer than 350,000 clones, roughly 90% found once.

Sequencing was done on a sample of PBMCs. This clonotype was obtained from a woman between 18 and 29 years old in good health and CMV-seronegative. The chain combines TRBV27 with TRBJ1-2; unclear D gene. The CDR3 loop is CASSFGLPNYGYTF. The CDR3 DNA reads TGTGCCAGCAGTTTCGGACTTCCCAACTATGGCTACACCTTC.